This T cell receptor beta chain is from a study of blood T cell repertoires in COVID-19. Across the study: Collection of acute and convalescent COVID-19 samples took place in the United States, Italy and Spain. In each case, the material was cDNA or gDNA derived from T cells, B-cell-depleted T cells, or PBMCs.

Source study methods: The authors estimated nucleated cell counts from reference gene primer amplification. The assay was immunoSEQ multiplex PCR, and TCRdb's table has in-frame clones only and misses some. That table is the source of V, J and clone size, and D and trimming were worked out from the DNA. The sample yields 200,000 or so clones, 65% to 85% seen once. In its sample, this clone was seen a few times. The CDR3 consists of 16 residues. CDR1 and CDR2 from the germline V gene are PRHDT and FYEKMQ (reference sequence). Trimming cost V 1 base and J 3 bases, with 13 bases left between them. The receptor comes from a woman in her thirties who had recovered from COVID-19. The sequencing sample was made of peripheral blood. The chain has TRBV13 and TRBJ1-5; D remains unclear. CDR3 protein: CASSLAPARPNQPQHF. CDR3 coding DNA: TGTGCCAGCAGCTTAGCTCCCGCCAGGCCCAATCAGCCCCAGCATTTT.